This is a list of T cell receptor beta chains from one sample in a study of T cell changes during pregnancy in multiple sclerosis. Profiled with immunoSEQ multiplex PCR; TCRdb holds only in-frame clones, not every one. The sample has tens of thousands of clones; about 95% are singletons. Material: peripheral blood, obtained in the third trimester of pregnancy. These receptors came from a female donor with multiple sclerosis, enrolled in a pregnancy study. The CDR3 runs from the conserved cysteine through the conserved F or W. The order of the fields is V gene, clone size, D gene, J gene, CDR3 protein, CDR3 DNA. D genes are given only for firm matches. A clone size is listed for some rows: how often the clone was seen (once, few, many), or a class if it is expanded.

v_call: TRBV19; clone_size: once; d_call: TRBD1; j_call: TRBJ1-1; cdr3_aa: CASRRTGTDTEAFF; cdr3_nt: TGTGCCAGTAGGAGGACAGGGACTGACACTGAAGCTTTCTTT
v_call: TRBV6-6; clone_size: -; d_call: TRBD1; j_call: TRBJ2-7; cdr3_aa: CASTPKGAYEQYF; cdr3_nt: TGTGCCAGCACTCCCAAGGGGGCGTACGAGCAGTACTTC
v_call: TRBV28; clone_size: -; d_call: TRBD1; j_call: TRBJ1-3; cdr3_aa: CASSLIEQGFGNTIYF; cdr3_nt: TGTGCCAGCAGTTTAATCGAACAGGGGTTCGGAAACACCATATATTTT
v_call: TRBV7-9; clone_size: -; d_call: -; j_call: TRBJ2-2; cdr3_aa: CASTRELFF; cdr3_nt: TGTGCCAGCACTAGGGAGCTGTTTTTT
v_call: TRBV5-1; clone_size: -; d_call: -; j_call: TRBJ2-3; cdr3_aa: CASSLGASQDTQYF; cdr3_nt: TGCGCCAGCAGCTTGGGGGCTAGCCAAGATACGCAGTATTTT
v_call: TRBV11-2; clone_size: -; d_call: TRBD1; j_call: TRBJ2-5; cdr3_aa: CASSSLRTGEETQYF; cdr3_nt: TGTGCCAGCAGCTCCCTGCGGACAGGGGAAGAGACCCAGTACTTC
v_call: TRBV19; clone_size: -; d_call: TRBD1; j_call: TRBJ1-2; cdr3_aa: CASSIGAPRTGDNYGYTF; cdr3_nt: TGTGCCAGTAGTATAGGGGCACCTCGAACAGGGGATAACTATGGCTACACCTTC
v_call: TRBV30; clone_size: -; d_call: TRBD1; j_call: TRBJ2-7; cdr3_aa: CAWSTGGYYEQYF; cdr3_nt: TGTGCCTGGAGCACAGGGGGATATTACGAGCAGTACTTC
v_call: TRBV21-1; clone_size: -; d_call: -; j_call: TRBJ2-3; cdr3_aa: CASSKREGGDKDTQYF; cdr3_nt: TGTGCCAGCAGCAAAAGAGAAGGGGGGGATAAAGACACGCAGTATTTT
v_call: TRBV9; clone_size: -; d_call: -; j_call: TRBJ1-4; cdr3_aa: CASSVARGGNEKLFF; cdr3_nt: TGTGCCAGCAGCGTAGCGAGAGGTGGTAATGAAAAACTGTTTTTT
v_call: TRBV5-1; clone_size: -; d_call: TRBD2; j_call: TRBJ2-1; cdr3_aa: CASSSGAGGNEQFF; cdr3_nt: TGCGCCAGCAGTAGCGGAGCGGGGGGGAATGAGCAGTTCTTC
v_call: TRBV7-9; clone_size: -; d_call: -; j_call: TRBJ1-2; cdr3_aa: CASSLVLANYGYTF; cdr3_nt: TGTGCCAGCAGCTTAGTGCTAGCTAACTATGGCTACACCTTC
v_call: TRBV7-3; clone_size: -; d_call: -; j_call: TRBJ2-5; cdr3_aa: CASSSAGETQYF; cdr3_nt: TGTGCCAGCAGCTCGGCGGGGGAGACCCAGTACTTC
v_call: TRBV5-6; clone_size: -; d_call: TRBD2; j_call: TRBJ2-7; cdr3_aa: CASSLRGLAGPYEQYF; cdr3_nt: TGTGCCAGCAGCCTGCGAGGACTAGCGGGGCCCTACGAGCAGTACTTC
v_call: TRBV14; clone_size: -; d_call: -; j_call: TRBJ1-2; cdr3_aa: CASSLPGLPYGYTF; cdr3_nt: TGTGCCAGCAGCTTGCCGGGACTCCCGTATGGCTACACCTTC
v_call: TRBV27; clone_size: -; d_call: -; j_call: TRBJ1-2; cdr3_aa: CASSLAGKAYGYTF; cdr3_nt: TGTGCCAGCAGTTTGGCGGGAAAGGCCTATGGCTACACCTTC
v_call: TRBV19; clone_size: -; d_call: TRBD1; j_call: TRBJ2-3; cdr3_aa: CASSTGTGFGTDTQYF; cdr3_nt: TGTGCCAGTAGTACCGGGACAGGGTTTGGCACAGATACGCAGTATTTT
v_call: TRBV13; clone_size: -; d_call: -; j_call: TRBJ2-5; cdr3_aa: CASSNPTRKGETQYF; cdr3_nt: TGTGCCAGCAGTAATCCGACCAGAAAGGGGGAGACCCAGTACTTC
v_call: TRBV6-5; clone_size: once; d_call: TRBD1; j_call: TRBJ1-2; cdr3_aa: CASTETGFLGYGYTF; cdr3_nt: TGTGCCAGCACCGAGACAGGGTTTTTAGGCTATGGCTACACCTTC
v_call: TRBV6-5; clone_size: -; d_call: -; j_call: TRBJ1-4; cdr3_aa: CASSSTTPGKLFF; cdr3_nt: TGTGCCAGCAGTTCGACGACCCCGGGAAAACTGTTTTTT
v_call: TRBV19; clone_size: -; d_call: -; j_call: TRBJ1-6; cdr3_aa: CASNSKGGSPLHF; cdr3_nt: TGTGCCAGTAATAGTAAGGGAGGTTCACCCCTCCACTTT
v_call: TRBV5-1; clone_size: -; d_call: TRBD1; j_call: TRBJ1-1; cdr3_aa: CASSTTGQGMNTEAFF; cdr3_nt: TGCGCCAGCAGCACAACCGGACAGGGAATGAACACTGAAGCTTTCTTT
v_call: TRBV6-1; clone_size: -; d_call: TRBD1; j_call: TRBJ2-7; cdr3_aa: CASRDRGRIYEQYF; cdr3_nt: TGTGCCAGCAGGGACAGGGGGCGCATATACGAGCAGTACTTC
v_call: TRBV9; clone_size: -; d_call: TRBD2; j_call: TRBJ2-1; cdr3_aa: CASSVGTSGFDEQFF; cdr3_nt: TGTGCCAGCAGCGTGGGGACTAGCGGGTTCGATGAGCAGTTCTTC
v_call: TRBV5-6; clone_size: -; d_call: -; j_call: TRBJ1-3; cdr3_aa: CASRLAGPLSGNTIYF; cdr3_nt: TGTGCCAGCAGGCTCGCGGGGCCACTCTCTGGAAACACCATATATTTT
v_call: TRBV25-1; clone_size: -; d_call: -; j_call: TRBJ1-4; cdr3_aa: CASSETSRVGKLFF; cdr3_nt: TGTGCCAGCAGTGAAACTTCGAGGGTTGGAAAACTGTTTTTT
v_call: TRBV5-1; clone_size: -; d_call: TRBD2; j_call: TRBJ2-3; cdr3_aa: CASSLGSRLAGTDTQYF; cdr3_nt: TGCGCCAGCAGCTTAGGATCTCGGCTAGCGGGGACAGATACGCAGTATTTT
v_call: TRBV14; clone_size: -; d_call: TRBD2; j_call: TRBJ2-1; cdr3_aa: CASSLRVRGAYNEQFF; cdr3_nt: TGTGCCAGCAGTCTCAGGGTGCGGGGGGCCTACAATGAGCAGTTCTTC
v_call: TRBV29-1; clone_size: -; d_call: -; j_call: TRBJ1-1; cdr3_aa: CSVEEGGPVGAFF; cdr3_nt: TGCAGCGTTGAAGAGGGGGGGCCGGTAGGAGCTTTCTTT
v_call: TRBV5-1; clone_size: -; d_call: TRBD1; j_call: TRBJ2-7; cdr3_aa: CASSFPPSRGTPYEQYF; cdr3_nt: TGCGCCAGCAGCTTCCCTCCCAGCAGGGGGACCCCCTACGAGCAGTACTTC
v_call: TRBV6-5; clone_size: -; d_call: -; j_call: TRBJ1-5; cdr3_aa: CASSYGAANQPQHF; cdr3_nt: TGTGCCAGCAGTTACGGGGCAGCCAATCAGCCCCAGCATTTT
v_call: TRBV5-8; clone_size: few; d_call: -; j_call: TRBJ2-7; cdr3_aa: CASNPLGYEQYF; cdr3_nt: TGTGCCAGCAATCCCCTCGGCTACGAGCAGTACTTC
v_call: TRBV5-4; clone_size: -; d_call: -; j_call: TRBJ2-7; cdr3_aa: CASSRPGPAGEQYF; cdr3_nt: TGTGCCAGCAGCCGGCCGGGACCTGCGGGGGAGCAGTACTTC
v_call: TRBV6-4; clone_size: -; d_call: -; j_call: TRBJ1-6; cdr3_aa: CASSDSAGINSPLHF; cdr3_nt: TGTGCCAGCAGTGACTCAGCAGGGATTAATTCACCCCTCCACTTT
v_call: TRBV11-3; clone_size: once; d_call: TRBD1; j_call: TRBJ1-1; cdr3_aa: CASSVGTGLTAFF; cdr3_nt: TGTGCCAGCAGCGTAGGGACAGGGTTGACAGCTTTCTTT
v_call: TRBV27; clone_size: -; d_call: TRBD1; j_call: TRBJ1-2; cdr3_aa: CASRKQGATYGYTF; cdr3_nt: TGTGCCAGCAGAAAACAGGGGGCAACCTATGGCTACACCTTC
v_call: TRBV19; clone_size: -; d_call: -; j_call: TRBJ2-5; cdr3_aa: CASSTELGRVVGETQYF; cdr3_nt: TGTGCCAGTAGTACGGAATTGGGCAGGGTGGTTGGAGAGACCCAGTACTTC
v_call: TRBV9; clone_size: -; d_call: TRBD1; j_call: TRBJ2-2; cdr3_aa: CASSERTGGGLTGELFF; cdr3_nt: TGTGCCAGCAGCGAACGAACAGGGGGCGGTTTAACGGGGGAGCTGTTTTTT
v_call: TRBV12-5; clone_size: -; d_call: -; j_call: TRBJ2-1; cdr3_aa: CASGLVSYEQFF; cdr3_nt: TGTGCTAGTGGTTTGGTATCGTATGAGCAGTTCTTC
v_call: TRBV25-1; clone_size: -; d_call: -; j_call: TRBJ1-4; cdr3_aa: CASSMAGFLFF; cdr3_nt: TGTGCCAGCAGTATGGCCGGGTTTCTGTTTTTT
v_call: TRBV9; clone_size: -; d_call: TRBD2; j_call: TRBJ2-1; cdr3_aa: CASSLPGLEVKSEQFF; cdr3_nt: TGTGCCAGCAGTTTACCGGGACTAGAAGTGAAGAGTGAGCAGTTCTTC
v_call: TRBV27; clone_size: -; d_call: TRBD2; j_call: TRBJ2-3; cdr3_aa: CASSKGTSGTDTQYF; cdr3_nt: TGTGCCAGCAGTAAAGGGACTAGCGGTACAGATACGCAGTATTTT
v_call: TRBV27; clone_size: -; d_call: -; j_call: TRBJ1-1; cdr3_aa: CASSPSLGDGGLRDTEAFF; cdr3_nt: TGTGCCAGCAGTCCCAGTTTAGGGGACGGGGGGCTGAGGGACACTGAAGCTTTCTTT
v_call: TRBV7-8; clone_size: -; d_call: -; j_call: TRBJ2-7; cdr3_aa: CASSLGRIRTYEQYF; cdr3_nt: TGTGCCAGCAGCTTAGGTAGAATACGTACCTACGAGCAGTACTTC
v_call: TRBV4-1; clone_size: once; d_call: TRBD2; j_call: TRBJ2-5; cdr3_aa: CASSQPGTSKETQYF; cdr3_nt: TGCGCCAGCAGCCAGCCCGGGACTAGCAAAGAGACCCAGTACTTC
v_call: TRBV7-2; clone_size: -; d_call: TRBD2; j_call: TRBJ2-2; cdr3_aa: CASSLAHGGAAGELFF; cdr3_nt: TGTGCCAGCAGCTTAGCTCACGGGGGGGCCGCCGGGGAGCTGTTTTTT
v_call: TRBV5-1; clone_size: -; d_call: TRBD1; j_call: TRBJ1-1; cdr3_aa: CASSLGTGFMNTEAFF; cdr3_nt: TGCGCCAGCAGCTTGGGGACAGGGTTCATGAACACTGAAGCTTTCTTT
v_call: TRBV18; clone_size: -; d_call: TRBD2; j_call: TRBJ2-1; cdr3_aa: CASSPRIERGGSDEQFF; cdr3_nt: TGTGCCAGCTCACCAAGGATCGAGCGGGGGGGCTCGGATGAGCAGTTCTTC
v_call: TRBV7-9; clone_size: -; d_call: -; j_call: TRBJ1-2; cdr3_aa: CASSPMGLSSAGYTF; cdr3_nt: TGTGCCAGCAGCCCGATGGGACTTTCCTCCGCTGGCTACACCTTC
v_call: TRBV20-1; clone_size: -; d_call: TRBD2; j_call: TRBJ2-5; cdr3_aa: CSAGAAGGLYF; cdr3_nt: TGCAGTGCAGGAGCGGCGGGAGGGCTATACTTC
v_call: TRBV7-9; clone_size: -; d_call: -; j_call: TRBJ2-7; cdr3_aa: CASSLAQVYEQYF; cdr3_nt: TGTGCCAGCAGCTTAGCCCAGGTCTACGAGCAGTACTTC
v_call: TRBV5-4; clone_size: once; d_call: -; j_call: TRBJ2-5; cdr3_aa: CASSLESLRGTQYF; cdr3_nt: TGTGCCAGCAGCTTGGAGTCTCTCCGGGGGACCCAGTACTTC
v_call: TRBV5-4; clone_size: -; d_call: -; j_call: TRBJ2-7; cdr3_aa: CASSLSGSSYEQYF; cdr3_nt: TGTGCCAGCAGCTTGTCAGGGTCCTCCTACGAGCAGTACTTC
v_call: TRBV11-2; clone_size: few; d_call: -; j_call: TRBJ2-7; cdr3_aa: CASSYGEAYEQYF; cdr3_nt: TGTGCCAGCAGCTACGGGGAGGCCTACGAGCAGTACTTC
v_call: TRBV19; clone_size: -; d_call: -; j_call: TRBJ1-4; cdr3_aa: CASTTMLQGNTPEKLFF; cdr3_nt: TGTGCCAGTACCACGATGCTCCAGGGGAATACTCCCGAAAAACTGTTTTTT
v_call: TRBV4-1; clone_size: -; d_call: -; j_call: TRBJ1-2; cdr3_aa: CASSPLGANYGYTF; cdr3_nt: TGCGCCAGCAGCCCTTTGGGAGCTAACTATGGCTACACCTTC
v_call: TRBV5-1; clone_size: -; d_call: TRBD1; j_call: TRBJ2-2; cdr3_aa: CASSKGDRDVPGELFF; cdr3_nt: TGCGCCAGCAGCAAAGGGGACAGGGATGTGCCCGGGGAGCTGTTTTTT
v_call: TRBV6-6; clone_size: once; d_call: -; j_call: TRBJ1-5; cdr3_aa: CASSYSGGRQPQHF; cdr3_nt: TGTGCCAGCAGTTACTCGGGGGGACGGCAGCCCCAGCATTTT
v_call: TRBV11-2; clone_size: -; d_call: -; j_call: TRBJ2-1; cdr3_aa: CASSSGHHNYNEQFF; cdr3_nt: TGTGCCAGCAGCTCGGGACACCACAACTACAATGAGCAGTTCTTC
v_call: TRBV6-1; clone_size: -; d_call: TRBD1; j_call: TRBJ2-1; cdr3_aa: CASSWTGNEQFF; cdr3_nt: TGTGCCAGCAGCTGGACAGGCAATGAGCAGTTCTTC